The TCR beta chain under discussion was sequenced for a study of CD8 T cells in ankylosing spondylitis. Study-level results: What seemed typical of ankylosing spondylitis blood was a TCR beta motif built from fewer than ten highly homologous variants. In peripheral blood, disease-linked CD8+ clones occurred at relatively low frequencies. Several of the motif variants were reported before in synovial fluid and blood from reactive arthritis.

In its sample, this clonotype was seen many times. Its specificity is not known. TCRdb reprocessed the 5' RACE reads with MiXCR, giving one entry per CDR3 protein. The sample carries about 170,000 distinct CDR3 sequences, about 16% recorded once. V lost 10 bases, J lost 4 bases, and 10 bases stayed unmatched. The CDR3 runs to 15 residues. Per the germline V gene, CDR1 is MNHNS and CDR2 is SASEGT. The TCR originated in a male donor with ankylosing spondylitis or in good health (not recorded which). The chain employs TRBV6-1 and TRBJ2-1; TRBD2 aligns across 10 bases. Sequencing input: blood, either unsorted or a sorted T cell fraction (not recorded which). The CDR3 DNA reads TGTGCCACCCTCGGAGCTAGCGGGGGTTACAATGAGCAGTTCTTC. This codes for CATLGASGGYNEQFF.